The 25 T cell receptor beta chains given below trace back to one sample, sequenced in a study of shared clonotypes between healthy human individuals. TCRdb's table, derived via immunoSEQ multiplex PCR, lists solely in-frame clones and lacks some. This table holds a few million clones, approximately 95% found once. Sequencing input: naive CD4+ T cells from PBMCs. The subset: CD45RA+ positively selected. The source is a man aged 18 to 35 in good health. Some clones in this sample may be carry-over from other donors' samples.

CDR3 bases: TGTGCCAGCCCCCCTGAGGGACCGAAACGACATGGCTACACCTTC. This encodes CASPPEGPKRHGYTF. The V gene is TRBV27, the J gene TRBJ1-2, with a tentative D call TRBD1 (5 bases). The CDR3 totals 15 residues. Between the trimmed V and J ends, which lost 8 bases and 6 bases, there was a span of 22 bases. Germline loops: CDR1 MNHEY, CDR2 SMNVEV (reference sequence).

The V call is TRBV5-1, the J call TRBJ1-4; D gene ambiguous. CDR3 length equals 16 residues. V lost 1 base and J lost 0, with 10 bases in between. Germline V gene lookup returns CDR1 SGHRS and CDR2 YFSETQ. The CDR3, as DNA: TGCGCCAGCAGCTTGATGGGCGATGCAACTAATGAAAAACTGTTTTTT. Its translation: CASSLMGDATNEKLFF. Full variable domain (missing parts from reference TRBV5-1 and TRBJ1-4): KAGVTQTPRYLIKTRGQQVTLSCSPISGHRSVSWYQQTPGQGLQFLFEYFSETQRNKGNFPGRFSGRQFSNSRSEMNVSTLELGDSALYLCASSLMGDATNEKLFFGSGTQLSVL.

The chain has TRBV7-2 and TRBJ1-4; D remains ambiguous. The ends were cut back, 5 bases at V and 3 bases at J, with 7 bases in the middle. Germline V CDR1 and CDR2: SGHTA, FQGNSA. The CDR3 is made up of 13 amino acids. The CDR3 here is CASSRESNEKLFF. The CDR3 DNA sequence: TGTGCCAGCAGCCGGGAGTCTAATGAAAAACTGTTTTTT.

This chain links TRBV6-6 with TRBJ2-7; 7 nucleotides align to TRBD2. V dropped 6 bases and J dropped 7; count of bases not matched to a gene: 9. The germline V gene has CDR1 MNHNY and CDR2 SVGAGI (reference sequence). The CDR3 totals 13 residues. The CDR3 region has the DNA TGTGCCAGCAGCCGCCGGGGGGTTCGGGAGCAGTACTTC. Residues: CASSRRGVREQYF.

The V call is TRBV5-8, the J call TRBJ2-3, with 13 nucleotides matching TRBD2. Germline V CDR1 and CDR2: SGHTS, YDEGEE. V trimming: 4 bases; J trimming: 2 bases; junction bases outside the gene matches: 4. CDR3 length equals 16 residues. This CDR3 is CASSSGTSGDTDTQYF. DNA for the CDR3: TGTGCCAGCAGCAGTGGGACTAGCGGGGACACAGATACGCAGTATTTT.

This chain connects TRBV7-2 to TRBJ2-5; D is undetermined. Trimming took off 4 bases at V and 5 bases at J, with 5 bases between the two ends. The CDR3 extends over 11 amino acids. Germline CDR1 SGHTA, CDR2 FQGNSA. This CDR3 reads CASSSFETQYF. Written as DNA, the CDR3 is TGTGCCAGCAGCTCATTCGAGACCCAGTACTTC. The full variable domain, with the rest looked up from reference TRBV7-2 and TRBJ2-5, is GAGVSQSPSNKVTEKGKDVELRCDPISGHTALYWYRQSLGQGLEFLIYFQGNSAPDKSGLPSDRFSAERTGGSVSTLTIQRTQQEDSAVYLCASSSFETQYFGPGTRLLVL.

With respect to this clone: The same CDR3 arises from other DNA sequences in this sample as well. The rearrangement uses TRBV18 and TRBJ1-3; 11 bases match TRBD1. V dropped 4 bases and J dropped 1; count of bases not matched to a gene: 3. Germline loops: CDR1 KGHSH, CDR2 LQKENI. This CDR3 has 16 residues. CDR3 bases: TGTGCCAGCTCACTTGGACAGGGGGCATCTGGAAACACCATATATTTT. Protein product: CASSLGQGASGNTIYF.

J is TRBJ2-5 and V is TRBV20-1; tentatively, D is TRBD2 (6 bases). The CDR3 length is 11 residues. Germline assignment: CDR1 DFQATT and CDR2 SNEGSKA (reference sequence). Trimming shortened V by 6 bases and J by 7 bases, and 12 bases separated the two germline ends. The CDR3: CSARGLVTQYF. The CDR3 DNA sequence: TGCAGTGCCCGGGGACTTGTGACCCAGTACTTC.

This clone occurred once. This chain links TRBV6-5 with TRBJ1-2; a weak D match, TRBD1 (5 bases). Trimming left V 7 bases short and J 1 base short, with 16 bases between. Germline V CDR1 and CDR2: MNHEY, SVGAGI. This CDR3 is 15 amino acids long. The CDR3, as DNA: TGTGCCAGCACCCCGGTGGGGGGGGGTAACTATGGCTACACCTTC. Translation gives CASTPVGGGNYGYTF.

The J gene is TRBJ2-3, the V gene TRBV7-3; 7 bases are a match to TRBD1. Per germline, CDR1 SGHTA and CDR2 FQGTGA. The CDR3 has 17 amino acids. V lost 3 bases, J lost 2 bases, and 11 bases stayed unmatched. The chain's CDR3 is CASSLNHKGAFTDTQYF. The DNA of the CDR3 is TGTGCCAGCAGCTTGAACCACAAGGGGGCCTTCACAGATACGCAGTATTTT.

This chain links TRBV10-3 with TRBJ1-2; D is uncertain. The CDR3 sequence is 14 residues long. V was pared by 2 bases and J by 2 bases, with 9 bases between. CDR1 is ENHRY, CDR2 SYGVKD, per germline. In DNA, the CDR3 is TGTGCCATCAGTGAGGTGTCAACCAACTATGGCTACACCTTC. Its translation is CAISEVSTNYGYTF.

The chain uses TRBV2 and TRBJ1-5; no firm D call. V gave up 3 bases and J gave up 0 bases, with 9 bases separating them. Germline-derived CDR1 and CDR2 are SNHLY and FYNNEI. The CDR3 length is 15 residues. CDR3: CASSDGYSSNQPQHF. CDR3 sequence (DNA): TGTGCCAGCAGTGATGGATACAGTAGCAATCAGCCCCAGCATTTT.

This chain links TRBV2 with TRBJ1-2, with D uncertain. The CDR3 covers 14 residues. The V and J ends lost 4 bases and 7 bases respectively, with 16 bases between them. Per the germline V gene, CDR1 is SNHLY and CDR2 is FYNNEI. CDR3 sequence reads: CASSGTGNYGGYTF. For the CDR3, the DNA is TGTGCCAGCAGTGGGACGGGCAACTATGGTGGCTACACCTTC.

V and J are TRBV25-1 and TRBJ1-3; tentatively, D is TRBD1 (5 bases). The CDR3 has 16 residues. CDR1 is MGHDK, CDR2 SYGVNS, per germline. Trimming pared 1 base from V and 0 bases from J, leaving 10 bases between. CDR3 loop: CASSELGRSSGNTIYF. The CDR3 coding sequence is TGTGCCAGCAGTGAATTGGGACGTAGCTCTGGAAACACCATATATTTT.

This chain uses TRBV5-5 with TRBJ1-3, with D perhaps matching TRBD1 (5 bases). V shed 0 bases and J shed 5 bases, with 6 bases lying between them. This CDR3 spans 13 amino acids. Germline CDR1 reads SGHKS; CDR2 reads YYEKEE (reference sequence). The CDR3 region has the DNA TGTGCCAGCAGCTTGGCAGGGAGAAACACCATATATTTT. It yields the protein CASSLAGRNTIYF.

The chain links TRBV11-1 to TRBJ2-2, with D unclear. The length of the CDR3 is 15 residues. Germline V gene lookup returns CDR1 SGHAT and CDR2 FQDESV (reference sequence). Trimming took 4 bases from V and 1 from J, leaving 10 bases between them. The CDR3 DNA is TGTGCCAGCAGCTCCGTTATGGGGAACACCGGGGAGCTGTTTTTT. Amino acids: CASSSVMGNTGELFF.

This clone has only a few counts. The rearrangement links TRBV5-1 to TRBJ1-1; D remains ambiguous. Trimming removed 7 bases at V and 1 base at J, with 14 bases between. This CDR3 region has 14 residues. Germline lookup yields CDR1 SGHRS and CDR2 YFSETQ. CDR3 residues: CASSRGPPNTEAFF. CDR3 DNA sequence: TGCGCCAGCTCTCGCGGCCCTCCGAACACTGAAGCTTTCTTT.

The chain carries TRBV4-2 and TRBJ2-3, with 7 positions matching TRBD2. The V gene end was trimmed by 3 bases and the J gene end by 4 bases; junction bases not matched to a gene: 19. The CDR3 has 19 amino acids. CDR1 is LGHNA and CDR2 is YNFKEQ in the germline V gene. The CDR3 coding sequence is TGTGCCAGCAGCCACCTGAACCCCAGCGGGTGGGAGGGTCCAGATACGCAGTATTTT. It specifies CASSHLNPSGWEGPDTQYF.

The chain uses TRBV9 and TRBJ2-2; 8 bases line up with TRBD2. Germline values: CDR1 SGDLS, CDR2 YYNGEE. Losses at the gene ends were 0 bases for V and 4 bases for J; bases not matched to a gene: 2. This CDR3 spans 15 amino acids. The CDR3 bases are TGTGCCAGCAGCGTAGCTAGCGGGCCCACCGGGGAGCTGTTTTTT. It codes for CASSVASGPTGELFF.

Remarks on this clone: Other DNA sequences within the sample encode an identical CDR3. The CDR3 DNA is TGCGCCAGCAGCTTGGGGTCAACTAATGAAAAACTGTTTTTT. Amino acids: CASSLGSTNEKLFF. This chain links TRBV5-1 with TRBJ1-4; D unresolved. This CDR3 has 14 amino acids. V lost 0 bases and J lost 0, with 3 bases in between. CDR1 and CDR2 (germline): SGHRS, YFSETQ.

J is TRBJ1-2 and V is TRBV5-4, with 7 bases identical to TRBD1. Germline lookup yields CDR1 SGHNT and CDR2 YYREEE (reference sequence). The V and J ends lost 0 bases and 6 bases, in that order; junction bases with no gene match: 5. The CDR3 is made up of 14 amino acids. CDR3 DNA: TGTGCCAGCAGCTTGGTTGACAGGGCGGATGGCTACACCTTC. Protein: CASSLVDRADGYTF.

CDR3 sequence (DNA): TGTGCCAGAGGTCAGGGTGAGCAGTTCTTC. Encoded protein: CARGQGEQFF. This chain connects TRBV5-3 to TRBJ2-1; the D gene is possibly TRBD1 (5 bases). TRBV5-3 is flagged as an ORF with uncertain function. There are 10 residues in the CDR3. V was shortened by 7 bases and J by 9 bases, with 8 bases between the two germline ends.

V gene TRBV5-6 combines with J gene TRBJ2-7, with 7 bases fitting TRBD1. Trimming removed 2 bases from V and 4 bases from J; junction bases left unmatched: 6. The CDR3 length is 14 residues. Germline V gene lookup returns CDR1 SGHDT and CDR2 YYEEEE. This CDR3 is CASSFSGQPYEQYF. CDR3 nucleotides: TGTGCCAGCAGCTTCTCGGGACAGCCTTACGAGCAGTACTTC.

This sequence joins TRBV19 and TRBJ1-3; unclear D gene. Germline V gene data show CDR1 as LNHDA and CDR2 as SQIVND (reference sequence). This CDR3 is 16 amino acids long. The germline V and J ends were trimmed by 5 bases and 0 bases, with 14 bases remaining between them. CDR3 bases: TGTGCCAGTAGTCCGGGAGCCACCTTCTCTGGAAACACCATATATTTT. Translation: CASSPGATFSGNTIYF.

This sequence joins TRBV28 and TRBJ2-7, with D tentatively TRBD2 (6 bases). CDR3 size: 15 residues. Germline CDR1 is MDHEN and CDR2 is SYDVKM. Trimming removed 3 bases from V and 3 bases from J, with 15 bases in between. The CDR3 here is CASSFTGEANYEQYF. For the CDR3, the DNA is TGTGCCAGCAGTTTTACGGGGGAGGCTAACTACGAGCAGTACTTC.